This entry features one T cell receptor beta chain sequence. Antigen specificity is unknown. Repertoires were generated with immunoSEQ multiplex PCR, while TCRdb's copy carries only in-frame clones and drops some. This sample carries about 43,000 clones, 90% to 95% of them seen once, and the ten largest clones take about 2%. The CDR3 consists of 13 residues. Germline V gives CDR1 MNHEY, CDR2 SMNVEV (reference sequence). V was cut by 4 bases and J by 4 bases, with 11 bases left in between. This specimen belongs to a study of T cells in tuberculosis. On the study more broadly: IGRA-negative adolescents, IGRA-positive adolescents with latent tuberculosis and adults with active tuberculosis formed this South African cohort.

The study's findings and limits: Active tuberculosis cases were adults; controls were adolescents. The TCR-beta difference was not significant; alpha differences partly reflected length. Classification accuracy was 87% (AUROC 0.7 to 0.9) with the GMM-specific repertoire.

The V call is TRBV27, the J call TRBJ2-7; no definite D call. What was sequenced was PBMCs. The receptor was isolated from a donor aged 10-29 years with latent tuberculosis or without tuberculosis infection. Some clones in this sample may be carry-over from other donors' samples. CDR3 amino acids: CASSSAHGYEQYF. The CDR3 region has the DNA TGTGCCAGCAGTTCCGCACACGGGTACGAGCAGTACTTC.